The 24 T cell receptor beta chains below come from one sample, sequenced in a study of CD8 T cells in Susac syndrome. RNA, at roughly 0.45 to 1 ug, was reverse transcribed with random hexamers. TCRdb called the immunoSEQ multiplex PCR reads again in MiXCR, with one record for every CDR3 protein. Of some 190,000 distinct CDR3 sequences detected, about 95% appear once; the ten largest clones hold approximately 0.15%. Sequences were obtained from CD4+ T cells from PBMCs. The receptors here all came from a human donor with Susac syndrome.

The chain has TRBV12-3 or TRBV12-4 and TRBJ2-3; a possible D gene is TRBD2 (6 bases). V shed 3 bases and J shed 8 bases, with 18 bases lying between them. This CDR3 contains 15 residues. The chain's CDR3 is CASSFNPPGRGTQYF. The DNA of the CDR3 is TGTGCCAGCAGTTTTAATCCCCCGGGGCGGGGTACGCAGTATTTT.

The CDR3 protein is CSAQWNTEAFF. CDR3 nucleotides: TGCAGTGCTCAGTGGAACACTGAAGCTTTCTTT. The rearrangement joins TRBV20-1 to TRBJ1-1; D gene ambiguous. The CDR3 consists of 11 residues. V was trimmed by 5 bases and J by 1 base, leaving 5 bases between them. CDR1 DFQATT and CDR2 SNEGSKA come from the germline V gene (reference sequence).

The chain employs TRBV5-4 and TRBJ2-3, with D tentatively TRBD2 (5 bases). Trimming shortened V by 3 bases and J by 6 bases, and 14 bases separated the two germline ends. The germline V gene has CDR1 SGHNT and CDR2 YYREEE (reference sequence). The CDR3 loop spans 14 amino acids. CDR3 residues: CASSSGLGRDTQYF. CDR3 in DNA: TGTGCCAGCAGCTCCGGACTCGGTCGGGATACGCAGTATTTT.

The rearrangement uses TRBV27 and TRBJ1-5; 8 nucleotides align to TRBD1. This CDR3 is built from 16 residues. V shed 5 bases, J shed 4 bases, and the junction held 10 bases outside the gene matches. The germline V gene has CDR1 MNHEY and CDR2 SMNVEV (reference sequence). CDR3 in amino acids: CASSKNTGGGNQPQHF. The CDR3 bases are TGTGCCAGCAGTAAAAACACAGGGGGGGGGAATCAGCCCCAGCATTTT.

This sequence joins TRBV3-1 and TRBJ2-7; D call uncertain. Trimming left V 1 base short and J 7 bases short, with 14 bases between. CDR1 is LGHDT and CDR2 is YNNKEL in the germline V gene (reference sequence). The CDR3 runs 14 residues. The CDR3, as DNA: TGTGCCAGCAGCCAAGCCTGGGAAGGTGGTGAGCAGTACTTC. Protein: CASSQAWEGGEQYF.

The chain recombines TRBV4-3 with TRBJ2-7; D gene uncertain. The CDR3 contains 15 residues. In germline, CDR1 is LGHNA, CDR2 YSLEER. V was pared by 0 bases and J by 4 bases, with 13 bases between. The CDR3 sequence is CASSQDLDGEYEQYF. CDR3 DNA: TGCGCCAGCAGCCAAGATCTGGATGGAGAATACGAGCAGTACTTC.

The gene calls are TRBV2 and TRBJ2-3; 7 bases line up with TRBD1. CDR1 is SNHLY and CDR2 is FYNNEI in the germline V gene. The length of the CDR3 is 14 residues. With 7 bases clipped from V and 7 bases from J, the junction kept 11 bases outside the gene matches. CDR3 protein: CASTTDRVINTQYF. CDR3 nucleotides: TGTGCCAGCACCACAGACAGGGTAATAAATACGCAGTATTTT.

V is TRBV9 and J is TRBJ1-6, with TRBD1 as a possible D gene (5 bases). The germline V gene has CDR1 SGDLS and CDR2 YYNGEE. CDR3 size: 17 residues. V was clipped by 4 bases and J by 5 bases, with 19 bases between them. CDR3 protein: CASSRSLRVRDNSPLHF. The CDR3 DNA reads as TGTGCCAGCAGCCGTAGTTTGAGGGTCAGGGATAATTCACCCCTCCACTTT. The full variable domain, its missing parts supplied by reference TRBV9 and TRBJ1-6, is DSGVTQTPKHLITATGQRVTLRCSPRSGDLSVYWYQQSLDQGLQFLIQYYNGEERAKGNILERFSAQQFPDLHSELNLSSLELGDSALYFCASSRSLRVRDNSPLHFGNGTRLTVT.

The CDR3 DNA reads as TGTGCCAGCAGCGTAGAAGCAGCCAACTCCTACGAGCAGTACTTC. This gives the protein CASSVEAANSYEQYF. J is TRBJ2-7 and V is TRBV9, with unresolved D. Trimming took 0 bases from V and 0 from J, leaving 10 bases between them. Germline lookup yields CDR1 SGDLS and CDR2 YYNGEE. The length of the CDR3 is 15 residues.

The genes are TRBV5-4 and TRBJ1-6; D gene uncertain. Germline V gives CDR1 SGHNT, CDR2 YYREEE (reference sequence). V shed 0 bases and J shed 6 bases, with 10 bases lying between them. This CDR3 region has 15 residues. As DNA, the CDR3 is TGTGCCAGCAGCTTGGCTGGCGGAACTAATTCACCCCTCCACTTT. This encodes CASSLAGGTNSPLHF.

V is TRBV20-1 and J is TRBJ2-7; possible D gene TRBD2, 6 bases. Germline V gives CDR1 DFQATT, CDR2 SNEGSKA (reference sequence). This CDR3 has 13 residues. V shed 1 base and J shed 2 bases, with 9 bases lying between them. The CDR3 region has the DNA TGCAGTGCTAGAGGCGGAGGGACCTACGAGCAGTACTTC. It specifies CSARGGGTYEQYF.

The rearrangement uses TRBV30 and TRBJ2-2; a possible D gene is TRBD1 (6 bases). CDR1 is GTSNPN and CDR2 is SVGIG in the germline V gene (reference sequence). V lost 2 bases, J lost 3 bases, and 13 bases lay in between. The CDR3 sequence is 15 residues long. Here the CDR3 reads CAWSRQGRYTGELFF. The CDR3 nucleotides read TGTGCCTGGAGTCGGCAGGGGCGCTACACCGGGGAGCTGTTTTTT.

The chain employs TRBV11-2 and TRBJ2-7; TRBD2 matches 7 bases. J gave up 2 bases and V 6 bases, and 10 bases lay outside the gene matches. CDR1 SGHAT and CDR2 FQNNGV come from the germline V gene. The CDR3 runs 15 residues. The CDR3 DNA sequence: TGTGCCAGCAGGGGAGGGGACTACTTACCCTACGAGCAGTACTTC. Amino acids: CASRGGDYLPYEQYF. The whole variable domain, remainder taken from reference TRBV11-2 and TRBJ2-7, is EAGVAQSPRYKIIEKRQSVAFWCNPISGHATLYWYQQILGQGPKLLIQFQNNGVVDDSQLPKDRFSAERLKGVDSTLKIQPAKLEDSAVYLCASRGGDYLPYEQYFGPGTRLTVT.

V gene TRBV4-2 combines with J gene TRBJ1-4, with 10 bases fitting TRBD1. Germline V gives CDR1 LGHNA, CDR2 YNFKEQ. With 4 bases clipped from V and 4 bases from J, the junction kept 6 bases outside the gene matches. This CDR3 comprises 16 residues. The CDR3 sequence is CASSPRDRGDNEKLFF. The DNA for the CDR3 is TGTGCCAGCAGCCCCCGGGACAGGGGTGATAATGAAAAACTGTTTTTT.

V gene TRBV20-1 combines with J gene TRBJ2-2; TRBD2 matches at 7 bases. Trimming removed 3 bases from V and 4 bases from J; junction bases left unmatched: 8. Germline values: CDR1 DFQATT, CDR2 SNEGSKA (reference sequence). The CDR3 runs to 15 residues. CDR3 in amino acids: CSARSGIKVTGELFF. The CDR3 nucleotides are TGCAGTGCTAGGAGCGGGATTAAGGTCACCGGGGAGCTGTTTTTT.

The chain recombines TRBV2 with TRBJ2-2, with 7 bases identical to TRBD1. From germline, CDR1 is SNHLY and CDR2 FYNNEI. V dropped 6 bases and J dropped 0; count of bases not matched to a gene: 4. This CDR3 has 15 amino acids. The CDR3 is CASRTGSANTGELFF. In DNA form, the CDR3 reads TGTGCCAGCAGGACAGGGTCGGCGAACACCGGGGAGCTGTTTTTT.

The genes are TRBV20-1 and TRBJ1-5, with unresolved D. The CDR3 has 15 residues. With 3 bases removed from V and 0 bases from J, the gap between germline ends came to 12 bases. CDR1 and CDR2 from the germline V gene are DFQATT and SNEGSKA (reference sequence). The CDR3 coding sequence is TGCAGTGCTAGTCTGGCAGCTAATAGCAATCAGCCCCAGCATTTT. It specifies CSASLAANSNQPQHF.

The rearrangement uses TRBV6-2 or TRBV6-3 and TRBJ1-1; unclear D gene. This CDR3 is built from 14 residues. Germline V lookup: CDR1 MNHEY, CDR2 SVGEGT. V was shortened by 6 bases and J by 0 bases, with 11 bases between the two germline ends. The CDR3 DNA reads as TGTGCCAGCAGGCGGGCCGCGGTGAACACTGAAGCTTTCTTT. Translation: CASRRAAVNTEAFF.

The CDR3 coding sequence is TGCAGCTTCTCCAACTCCGGGGAGCTGTTTTTT. Translated, it gives CSFSNSGELFF. This rearrangement joins TRBV29-1 to TRBJ2-2, with unresolved D. This CDR3 contains 11 residues. Germline V gene lookup returns CDR1 SQVTM and CDR2 ANQGSEA. The V end was cut by 8 bases, the J end by 6 bases, with 10 bases between.

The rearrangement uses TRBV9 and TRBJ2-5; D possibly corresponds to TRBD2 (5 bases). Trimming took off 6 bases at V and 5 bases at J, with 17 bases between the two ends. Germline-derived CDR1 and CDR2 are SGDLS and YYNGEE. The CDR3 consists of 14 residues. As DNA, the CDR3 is TGTGCCAGCACTCTCGGGGAGTCGGCCGAGACCCAGTACTTC. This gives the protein CASTLGESAETQYF.

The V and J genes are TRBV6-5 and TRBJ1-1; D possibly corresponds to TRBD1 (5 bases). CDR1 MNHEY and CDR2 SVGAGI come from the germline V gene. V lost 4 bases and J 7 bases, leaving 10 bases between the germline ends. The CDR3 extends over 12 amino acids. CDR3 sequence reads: CASSSRDFEAFF. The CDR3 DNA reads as TGTGCCAGCAGTTCCCGGGACTTTGAAGCTTTCTTT.

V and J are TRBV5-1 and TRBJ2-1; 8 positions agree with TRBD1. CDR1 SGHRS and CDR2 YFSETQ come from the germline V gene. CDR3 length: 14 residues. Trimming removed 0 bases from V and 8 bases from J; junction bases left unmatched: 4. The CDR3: CASSLEGTGYEQFF. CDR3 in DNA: TGCGCCAGCAGCTTGGAAGGGACAGGTTATGAGCAGTTCTTC.

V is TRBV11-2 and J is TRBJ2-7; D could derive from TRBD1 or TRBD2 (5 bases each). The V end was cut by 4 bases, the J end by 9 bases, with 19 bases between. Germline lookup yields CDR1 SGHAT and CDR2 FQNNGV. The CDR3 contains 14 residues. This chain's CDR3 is CASSSGTTDLVQYF. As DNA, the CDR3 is TGTGCCAGCAGCTCAGGGACCACCGACTTGGTGCAGTACTTC.

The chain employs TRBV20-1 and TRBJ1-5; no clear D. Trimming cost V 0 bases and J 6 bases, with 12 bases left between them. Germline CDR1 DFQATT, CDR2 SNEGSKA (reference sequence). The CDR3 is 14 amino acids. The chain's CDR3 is CSARDGRAIQPQHF. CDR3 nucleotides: TGCAGTGCTAGAGACGGAAGGGCGATTCAGCCCCAGCATTTT.